This T cell receptor (beta chain) was identified during a study of T cells in Graves' hyperthyroidism and ophthalmopathy. Study in general: Peripheral blood samples were taken at initial diagnosis, prior to any treatment.

This clonotype was detected many times. This CDR3 region has 14 residues. CDR1 is LGHDT and CDR2 is YNNKEL in the germline V gene (reference sequence). The V end was cut by 0 bases, the J end by 8 bases, with 11 bases between. Amplification of TCR beta CDR3 regions was performed using RNA transcripts as template. During a first-round RT-PCR of the TCR CDR3, the HTBI primer set was used. MiXCR, run by TCRdb on the multiplex PCR reads, gives a single entry per CDR3 protein. The profile shows 300,000 to 400,000 distinct CDR3 sequences, around 13% of them singletons. The TCR sequence derives from a woman aged 55-69 years with Graves' hyperthyroidism. Specimen: blood. The rearrangement links TRBV3-1 to TRBJ2-1; tentatively, D is TRBD1 (5 bases). The CDR3: CASSQEVGPHEQFF. As DNA, the CDR3 is TGTGCCAGCAGCCAAGAAGTGGGGCCCCATGAGCAGTTCTTC.